These 8 T cell receptor beta chains were sequenced from one sample in a study of long-term antiretroviral therapy in people with HIV. The authors ran the immunoSEQ assay, v3.0, at survey level. Sequenced by immunoSEQ multiplex PCR; TCRdb stores in-frame clones only, minus some. The sample lists 40,000 to 60,000 clones, about 88% occurring once. The source material was unsorted PBMCs, sampled 0.8 years after starting antiretroviral therapy. Receptor source: a woman between 18 and 29 years old with HIV.

This chain joins TRBV7-9 and TRBJ1-2; perhaps TRBD1 as D (6 bases). Trimming shortened V by 4 bases and J by 8 bases, and 23 bases separated the two germline ends. This CDR3 region has 16 residues. Germline values: CDR1 SEHNR, CDR2 FQNEAQ (reference sequence). CDR3 sequence: CASSSRLPQGPRGYTF. As DNA, the CDR3 is TGTGCCAGCAGCTCCCGGCTCCCCCAGGGGCCTAGGGGCTACACCTTC.

CDR3 nucleotides: TGTGCCGGGGGGACAGGGTGGGAGGGCTTCTATGGCTACACCTTC. Amino acids: CAGGTGWEGFYGYTF. V usage is TRBV27 and J usage is TRBJ1-2, with 9 bases lining up with TRBD1. CDR3 length: 15 residues. Germline V gives CDR1 MNHEY, CDR2 SMNVEV (reference sequence). J lost 4 bases, V lost 11 bases, and 14 bases had no gene match.

This chain links TRBV4-3 with TRBJ2-7; D unclear. From germline, CDR1 is LGHNA and CDR2 YSLEER. Deletions cut 0 bases from V and 3 bases from J, with 9 bases between. The CDR3 consists of 14 residues. The CDR3 nucleotides read TGCGCCAGCAGCCAAGATCTCAGCCACTACGAGCAGTACTTC. It yields the protein CASSQDLSHYEQYF.

The V gene is TRBV23-1, the J gene TRBJ2-5; the match to TRBD1 covers 7 bases. TRBV23-1 is recorded as an ORF, its role being uncertain. This CDR3 spans 14 amino acids. After removal of 4 bases from V and 4 bases from J, the junction contained 6 bases not matched to a gene. The CDR3 reads CASSPQHRGETQYF. In DNA, the CDR3 is TGCGCCAGCAGTCCCCAACACAGGGGAGAGACCCAGTACTTC.

V is TRBV2 and J is TRBJ2-1; possible D gene TRBD2, 6 bases. V lost 3 bases to trimming and J lost 3 bases, with 18 bases between them. The CDR3 contains 17 residues. CDR1 and CDR2 from the germline V gene are SNHLY and FYNNEI. The CDR3 DNA is TGTGCCAGCAGTGACCTGAGGGAACAGCGGGTCTACAATGAGCAGTTCTTC. Translation gives CASSDLREQRVYNEQFF. The full variable domain, completed using reference TRBV2 and TRBJ2-1, is EPEVTQTPSHQVTQMGQEVILRCVPISNHLYFYWYRQILGQKVEFLVSFYNNEISEKSEIFDDQFSVERPDGSNFTLKIRSTKLEDSAMYFCASSDLREQRVYNEQFFGPGTRLTVL.

The chain combines TRBV13 with TRBJ1-2; D unresolved. There are 10 residues in the CDR3. Per the germline V gene, CDR1 is PRHDT and CDR2 is FYEKMQ (reference sequence). V was clipped by 6 bases and J by 8 bases, with 7 bases between them. The CDR3 region has the DNA TGTGCCAGCAGTCCCCCCGGCTACACCTTC. This codes for CASSPPGYTF.

Here the CDR3 DNA reads TGTGCCAGTAGTATAGGGGGATTCACTGAAGCTTTCTTT. Protein sequence: CASSIGGFTEAFF. V is TRBV19 and J is TRBJ1-1, with D unclear. The length of the CDR3 is 13 residues. The germline V gene has CDR1 LNHDA and CDR2 SQIVND (reference sequence). V was shortened by 1 base and J by 4 bases, with 7 bases between the two germline ends.

The CDR3 loop is CASSLKRDWESSYEQYF. The CDR3 DNA follows: TGCGCCAGCAGCTTGAAACGGGACTGGGAAAGCTCCTACGAGCAGTACTTC. This chain connects TRBV5-1 to TRBJ2-7; maybe TRBD2 (6 bases). With 1 base removed from V and 0 bases from J, the gap between germline ends came to 17 bases. Germline CDR1 is SGHRS and CDR2 is YFSETQ. The CDR3 runs 17 residues.